The 30 T cell receptor beta chains listed next were all sequenced from one sample in a study of blood T cell repertoires in COVID-19. Produced via immunoSEQ multiplex PCR; TCRdb's table is partial and in-frame only. The data hold 150,000 to 200,000 clones, with less than 85% observed a single time. Sequencing used peripheral blood. The receptors here all came from a woman aged 40 to 50 with COVID-19, enrolled during active disease.

V gene TRBV28 combines with J gene TRBJ2-1; 8 bases map to TRBD2. This CDR3 is 12 amino acids long. V dropped 6 bases and J dropped 9; count of bases not matched to a gene: 4. Germline values: CDR1 MDHEN, CDR2 SYDVKM. CDR3 residues: CASSSGLVEQFF. In DNA form, the CDR3 reads TGTGCCAGCAGCTCGGGACTAGTTGAGCAGTTCTTC.

This clone was detected only a few times. The V call is TRBV12-2, the J call TRBJ2-3; the table gives TRBD2 as D, unverified against the DNA. TRBV12-2 is labeled a pseudogene. This CDR3 has 16 residues. The CDR3: CASRLAGLAGTDTQYF. For the CDR3, the DNA is TGTGCAAGTCGCTTAGCGGGACTAGCGGGCACAGATACGCAGTATTTT.

The chain has TRBV7-2 and TRBJ2-5; weak D call: TRBD1 (6 bases). V was trimmed by 2 bases and J by 5 bases, leaving 12 bases between them. The CDR3 consists of 14 residues. Germline CDR1 is SGHTA and CDR2 is FQGNSA. The CDR3, as DNA: TGTGCCAGCAGCTTATTAGGCCAGGGGGAGACCCAGTACTTC. Its translation is CASSLLGQGETQYF.

The chain combines TRBV29-1 with TRBJ1-3, with TRBD1 matching over 8 bases. The length of the CDR3 is 18 residues. Germline loops: CDR1 SQVTM, CDR2 ANQGSEA. The trim removed 8 bases at V and 4 bases at J, leaving 22 bases unmatched. In nucleotides, the CDR3 is TGCAGCCTCTCCTCCCCCCCCAGGGGGCGCTCTGACGGAAACACCATATATTTT. Translating it yields CSLSSPPRGRSDGNTIYF.

The chain uses TRBV15 and TRBJ2-6; D gene uncertain. From germline, CDR1 is LNHNV and CDR2 YYDKDF (reference sequence). This CDR3 region has 17 residues. The V and J ends lost 6 bases and 0 bases respectively, with 15 bases between them. As DNA, the CDR3 is TGTGCCACCAGACGTGGGCCAGGATACTCTGGGGCCAACGTCCTGACTTTC. As protein: CATRRGPGYSGANVLTF. The full variable domain, in which reference TRBV15 and TRBJ2-6 provide the parts outside the CDR3, is DAMVIQNPRYQVTQFGKPVTLSCSQTLNHNVMYWYQQKSSQAPKLLFHYYDKDFNNEADTPDNFQSRRPNTSFCFLDIRSPGLGDTAMYLCATRRGPGYSGANVLTFGAGSRLTVL.

V is TRBV6-1 and J is TRBJ1-2; TRBD1 might be the D (6 bases). V gave up 5 bases and J gave up 7 bases, with 11 bases separating them. CDR3 size: 12 residues. CDR1 and CDR2 (germline): MNHNS, SASEGT. The CDR3 DNA follows: TGTGCCAGCAGTCCCACAGGGCCTGGCTACACCTTC. This sequence encodes CASSPTGPGYTF.

This clone was counted once. The chain recombines TRBV5-4 with TRBJ2-3; D is perhaps TRBD2 (5 bases). V was cut by 5 bases and J by 4 bases, with 17 bases left in between. The germline V gene encodes CDR1 SGHNT and CDR2 YYREEE (reference sequence). The CDR3 sequence is 15 residues long. CDR3 residues: CASRNRTQLADTQYF. DNA for the CDR3: TGTGCCAGCAGAAACCGGACTCAATTGGCAGATACGCAGTATTTT.

The V call is TRBV11-2, the J call TRBJ1-1; a possible D gene is TRBD1 (5 bases). From germline, CDR1 is SGHAT and CDR2 FQNNGV. CDR3 size: 14 residues. The germline V and J ends were trimmed by 4 bases and 0 bases, with 9 bases remaining between them. The CDR3 nucleotides read TGTGCCAGCAGCTCCGGGGGGATGAACACTGAAGCTTTCTTT. Translation gives CASSSGGMNTEAFF.

The V call is TRBV5-4, the J call TRBJ1-1; D gene unclear. Deletions cut 3 bases from V and 1 base from J, with 10 bases between. The CDR3 totals 14 residues. The germline CDR1 and CDR2 sequences are SGHNT and YYREEE (reference sequence). CDR3 coding DNA: TGTGCCAGCAGCTCCCATTCGCGGAACACTGAAGCTTTCTTT. Amino acids: CASSSHSRNTEAFF.

In its sample, this clone was seen a few times. The chain uses TRBV3-1 (or the pseudogene TRBV3-2) and TRBJ2-1; D gene ambiguous. Germline lookup yields CDR1 LGHDT and CDR2 YNNKEL (reference sequence). Trimming stripped 3 bases from V and 9 bases from J, with 9 bases between. The CDR3 has 12 amino acids. The CDR3 nucleotides are TGTGCCAGCAGCCAGGTCGTTAGTGAGCAGTTCTTC. Translated, it gives CASSQVVSEQFF.

V is TRBV6-6 and J is TRBJ1-3; 9 positions match TRBD1. The length of the CDR3 is 14 residues. Germline lookup yields CDR1 MNHNY and CDR2 SVGAGI (reference sequence). Trimming cost V 9 bases and J 3 bases; bases outside gene matches: 6. CDR3 nucleotides: TGTGCCAGTAACAGGGGGCAGGGTGGAAACACCATATATTTT. It translates to CASNRGQGGNTIYF.

The chain recombines TRBV27 with TRBJ1-1; the D gene is possibly TRBD1 (5 bases). V gave up 5 bases and J gave up 8 bases, with 21 bases separating them. CDR1 is MNHEY and CDR2 is SMNVEV in the germline V gene (reference sequence). The CDR3 runs to 15 residues. The CDR3 protein is CASSGAAGWMKEAFF. The CDR3, as DNA: TGTGCCAGCAGTGGGGCGGCGGGGTGGATGAAAGAAGCTTTCTTT.

V and J are TRBV5-1 and TRBJ1-4; D gene unclear. The ends were cut back, 4 bases at V and 7 bases at J, with 14 bases in the middle. CDR1 SGHRS and CDR2 YFSETQ come from the germline V gene. This CDR3 is built from 14 residues. In DNA form, the CDR3 reads TGCGCCAGCAGCGTTGAGCCACGAGGTGAAAAACTGTTTTTT. Translation gives CASSVEPRGEKLFF.

This chain uses TRBV6-5 with TRBJ1-2; 7 nucleotides align to TRBD1. This CDR3 has 13 residues. Germline V gives CDR1 MNHEY, CDR2 SVGAGI. Germline trimming cut 5 bases from V and 4 bases from J; bases unmatched to any gene: 4. The CDR3 reads CASSMGQLYGYTF. DNA of the CDR3: TGTGCCAGCAGTATGGGACAGCTCTATGGCTACACCTTC.

The chain joins TRBV4-1 to TRBJ1-1; no clear D. The germline gives CDR1 MGHRA, CDR2 YSYEKL. The CDR3 is 15 residues long. V gave up 4 bases and J gave up 1 base, with 13 bases separating them. DNA for the CDR3: TGCGCCAGCAGCCTTTATACTCAGGCGAACACTGAAGCTTTCTTT. Translation gives CASSLYTQANTEAFF.

The rearrangement joins TRBV30 to TRBJ1-1; 8 bases line up with TRBD1. The CDR3 totals 12 residues. The J segment lost 4 bases and the V segment lost 5 bases, leaving 3 bases of the junction unmatched. Germline V gene lookup returns CDR1 GTSNPN and CDR2 SVGIG (reference sequence). This CDR3 reads CAWGQGGTEAFF. CDR3 nucleotides: TGTGCCTGGGGACAGGGAGGCACTGAAGCTTTCTTT.

This chain links TRBV6-1 with TRBJ1-1; D unclear. The CDR3 is 13 residues long. Germline CDR1 and CDR2: MNHNS and SASEGT. Trimming removed 3 bases at V and 8 bases at J, with 13 bases between. CDR3 amino acids: CASSDGGRPEAFF. The CDR3 nucleotides read TGTGCCAGCAGTGATGGCGGCCGACCCGAAGCTTTCTTT.

The chain uses TRBV30 and TRBJ2-5, with a weak D call TRBD1 (6 bases). V was cut by 4 bases and J by 5 bases, with 14 bases left in between. CDR1 is GTSNPN and CDR2 is SVGIG in the germline V gene (reference sequence). The CDR3 has 13 residues. CDR3 loop: CAWNTGQGETQYF. For the CDR3, the DNA is TGTGCCTGGAATACAGGGCAAGGGGAGACCCAGTACTTC.

The chain uses TRBV11-3 and TRBJ1-1; the D is unclear. The length of the CDR3 is 10 residues. CDR1 and CDR2 from the germline V gene are SGHNT and YENEEA. CDR3 nucleotide sequence: TGTAACAGTCTGAACACTGAAGCTTTCTTT. Its protein product is CNSLNTEAFF.

The CDR3, as DNA: TGTGCCAGCAGCCCTATGGTCGGGGTTACCGGGGAGCTGTTTTTT. Amino acid sequence: CASSPMVGVTGELFF. The chain links TRBV7-6 to TRBJ2-2; tentative D call: TRBD2 (5 bases). V was shortened by 5 bases and J by 5 bases, with 15 bases between the two germline ends. The germline CDR1 and CDR2 sequences are SGHVS and FNYEAQ. The CDR3 has 15 residues.

The genes are TRBV10-3 and TRBJ2-5; TRBD2 aligns across 7 bases. The CDR3 has 14 amino acids. CDR1 is ENHRY and CDR2 is SYGVKD in the germline V gene. Losses at the gene ends were 10 bases for V and 3 bases for J; bases not matched to a gene: 11. CDR3 coding DNA: TGTGCCACTAATCGGGGAGCGGGAAAAGAGACCCAGTACTTC. It yields the protein CATNRGAGKETQYF.

The rearrangement joins TRBV13 to TRBJ2-5, with TRBD2 matching over 12 bases. This CDR3 comprises 16 residues. Looked up from germline, CDR1 is PRHDT and CDR2 is FYEKMQ (reference sequence). Germline trimming cut 8 bases from V and 4 bases from J; bases unmatched to any gene: 11. The CDR3 region has the DNA TGTGCCAGCGGCCTCCCTAGCGGGGGGGGCTCAGAGACCCAGTACTTC. This translates into CASGLPSGGGSETQYF.

This clone was seen a single time. The chain employs TRBV28 and TRBJ1-3, with 9 bases identical to TRBD1. Germline CDR1 is MDHEN and CDR2 is SYDVKM. The CDR3 totals 17 residues. The V segment lost 2 bases and the J segment 0 bases; nucleotides outside the gene matches: 5. CDR3 bases: TGTGCCAGCAGTTTACCAGGGACAGGGACCTCTGGAAACACCATATATTTT. As protein: CASSLPGTGTSGNTIYF.

CDR3 nucleotide sequence: TGTGCCAGCAGTCCCGGGAACACTGAAGCTTTCTTT. The encoded protein is CASSPGNTEAFF. The V and J genes are TRBV12-3 or TRBV12-4 and TRBJ1-1; D not certain. With 5 bases removed from V and 1 base from J, the gap between germline ends came to 5 bases. This CDR3 spans 12 amino acids.

The count of this clone is one. The J gene is TRBJ1-1, the V gene TRBV19; tentative D call: TRBD1 (5 bases). Trimming shortened V by 5 bases and J by 4 bases, and 14 bases separated the two germline ends. The germline V gene has CDR1 LNHDA and CDR2 SQIVND (reference sequence). CDR3 size: 14 residues. CDR3 nucleotide sequence: TGTGCCAGTAGTCCCGACAGCCGCGGCACTGAAGCTTTCTTT. Translating gives CASSPDSRGTEAFF.

A remark on this clone: Other DNA sequences from this sample encode an identical CDR3 as well. The chain carries TRBV27 and TRBJ2-7; 12 nucleotides match TRBD2. CDR3 size: 15 residues. From germline, CDR1 is MNHEY and CDR2 SMNVEV (reference sequence). V dropped 4 bases and J dropped 4; count of bases not matched to a gene: 5. The CDR3 sequence: CASSSLAGGTYEQYF. The CDR3 coding sequence is TGTGCCAGCAGTTCCCTAGCGGGAGGGACGTACGAGCAGTACTTC.

The V gene is TRBV11-2, the J gene TRBJ2-2; TRBD2 aligns across 9 bases. Per the germline V gene, CDR1 is SGHAT and CDR2 is FQNNGV. This CDR3 is built from 15 residues. Trimming took 4 bases from V and 5 from J; bases not matched to a gene: 5. Here the CDR3 DNA reads TGTGCCAGCAGCTGGCGGCGGGGGGGGACCGGGGAGCTGTTTTTT. Its translation is CASSWRRGGTGELFF.

The V call is TRBV19, the J call TRBJ1-3; no clear D. Germline-derived CDR1 and CDR2 are LNHDA and SQIVND (reference sequence). Between the trimmed V and J ends, which lost 3 bases and 4 bases, there was a span of 4 bases. This CDR3 comprises 12 residues. The CDR3 here is CASSILGNTIYF. DNA for the CDR3: TGTGCCAGTAGTATCCTGGGAAACACCATATATTTT.

V and J are TRBV9 and TRBJ2-1; a possible D gene is TRBD2 (7 bases). This CDR3 has 15 amino acids. Deletions cut 0 bases from V and 4 bases from J, with 11 bases between. Germline CDR1 reads SGDLS; CDR2 reads YYNGEE. The CDR3 bases are TGTGCCAGCAGCGTAGCGGGGGGCGGTTACAATGAGCAGTTCTTC. It yields the protein CASSVAGGGYNEQFF.

The V gene is TRBV7-8, the J gene TRBJ2-5; D remains unclear. CDR1 and CDR2 from the germline V gene are SGHVS and FQNEAQ. V lost 7 bases and J 4 bases, leaving 10 bases between the germline ends. This CDR3 is built from 12 residues. Written as DNA, the CDR3 is TGTGCCAGCACCTTTGATAGAGAGACCCAGTACTTC. Translated: CASTFDRETQYF.